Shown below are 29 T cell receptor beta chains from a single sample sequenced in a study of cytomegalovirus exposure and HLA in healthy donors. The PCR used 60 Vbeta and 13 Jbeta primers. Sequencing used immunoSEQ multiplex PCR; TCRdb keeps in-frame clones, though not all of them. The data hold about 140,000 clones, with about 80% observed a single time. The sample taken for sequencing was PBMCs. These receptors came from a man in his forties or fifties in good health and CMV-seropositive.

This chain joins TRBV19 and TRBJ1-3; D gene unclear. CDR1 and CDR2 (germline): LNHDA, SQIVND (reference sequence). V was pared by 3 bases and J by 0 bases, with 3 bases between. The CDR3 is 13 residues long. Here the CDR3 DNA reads TGTGCCAGTAGTATGGCCTCTGGAAACACCATATATTTT. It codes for CASSMASGNTIYF. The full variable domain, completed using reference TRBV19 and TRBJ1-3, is DGGITQSPKYLFRKEGQNVTLSCEQNLNHDAMYWYRQDPGQGLRLIYYSQIVNDFQKGDIAEGYSVSREKKESFPLTVTSAQKNPTAFYLCASSMASGNTIYFGEGSWLTVV.

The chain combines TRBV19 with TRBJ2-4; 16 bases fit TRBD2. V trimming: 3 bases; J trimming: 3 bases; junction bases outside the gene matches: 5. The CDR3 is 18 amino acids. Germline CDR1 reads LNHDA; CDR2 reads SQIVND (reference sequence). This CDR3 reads CASSMGLAGGRIKNIQYF. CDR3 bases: TGTGCCAGTAGTATGGGACTAGCGGGAGGGCGGATCAAAAACATTCAGTACTTC.

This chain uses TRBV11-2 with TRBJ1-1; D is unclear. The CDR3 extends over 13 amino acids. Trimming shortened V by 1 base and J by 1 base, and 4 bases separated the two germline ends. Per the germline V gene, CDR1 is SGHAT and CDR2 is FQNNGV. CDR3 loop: CASSLGGNTEAFF. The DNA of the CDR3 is TGTGCCAGCAGCTTAGGAGGGAACACTGAAGCTTTCTTT.

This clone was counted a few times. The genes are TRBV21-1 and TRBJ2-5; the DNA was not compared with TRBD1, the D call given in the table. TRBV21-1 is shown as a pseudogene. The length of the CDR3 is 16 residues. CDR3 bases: TGTGCCAGCAGCAATTCCGGGACAGACAATCAAGAGACCCAGTACTTC. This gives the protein CASSNSGTDNQETQYF.

DNA for the CDR3: TGTGCCAGCAGTTGGGACAGCTCTGGAAACACCATATATTTT. Protein: CASSWDSSGNTIYF. The chain couples TRBV27 to TRBJ1-3, with 7 bases that match TRBD1. V dropped 4 bases and J dropped 0; count of bases not matched to a gene: 0. Per the germline V gene, CDR1 is MNHEY and CDR2 is SMNVEV (reference sequence). The CDR3 runs to 14 residues.

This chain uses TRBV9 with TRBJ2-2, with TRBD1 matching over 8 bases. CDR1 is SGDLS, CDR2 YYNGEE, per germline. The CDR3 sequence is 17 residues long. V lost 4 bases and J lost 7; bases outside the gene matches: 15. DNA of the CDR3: TGTGCCAGCAGCCCAGGACAGGGTTTCTCGTATGGCGGGGAGCTGTTTTTT. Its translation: CASSPGQGFSYGGELFF.

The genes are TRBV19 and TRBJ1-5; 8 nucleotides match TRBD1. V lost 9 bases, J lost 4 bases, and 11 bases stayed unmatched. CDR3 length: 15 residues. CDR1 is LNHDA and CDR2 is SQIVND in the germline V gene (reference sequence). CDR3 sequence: CARLPSRGQNQPQHF. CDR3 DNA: TGTGCCAGACTTCCCAGCAGGGGGCAGAATCAGCCCCAGCATTTT.

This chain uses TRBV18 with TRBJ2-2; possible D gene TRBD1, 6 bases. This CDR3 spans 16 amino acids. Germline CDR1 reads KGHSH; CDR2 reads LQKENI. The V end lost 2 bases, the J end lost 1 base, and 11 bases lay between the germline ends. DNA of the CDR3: TGTGCCAGCTCACCAAGACAGGCACAGAACACCGGGGAGCTGTTTTTT. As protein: CASSPRQAQNTGELFF.

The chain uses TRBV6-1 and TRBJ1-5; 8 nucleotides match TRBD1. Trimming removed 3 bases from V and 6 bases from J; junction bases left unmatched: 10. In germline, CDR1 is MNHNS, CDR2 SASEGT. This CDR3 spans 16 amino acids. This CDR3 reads CASSEGPGGSGQPQHF. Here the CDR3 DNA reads TGTGCCAGCAGTGAGGGGCCAGGGGGCTCTGGTCAGCCCCAGCATTTT.

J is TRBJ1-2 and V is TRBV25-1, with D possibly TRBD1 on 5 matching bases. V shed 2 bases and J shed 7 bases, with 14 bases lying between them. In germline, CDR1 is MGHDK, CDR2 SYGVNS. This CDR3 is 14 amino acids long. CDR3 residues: CASSEAAGFTGYTF. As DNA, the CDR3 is TGTGCCAGCAGTGAAGCTGCAGGGTTTACTGGCTACACCTTC.

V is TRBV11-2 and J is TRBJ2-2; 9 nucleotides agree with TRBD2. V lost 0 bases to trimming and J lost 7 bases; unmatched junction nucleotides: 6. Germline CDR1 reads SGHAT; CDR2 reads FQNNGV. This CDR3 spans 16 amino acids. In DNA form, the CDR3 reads TGTGCCAGCAGCTTAGAGGGTAGCGGGAGCGTCGGGGAGCTGTTTTTT. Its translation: CASSLEGSGSVGELFF. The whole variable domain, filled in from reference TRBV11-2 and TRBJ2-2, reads EAGVAQSPRYKIIEKRQSVAFWCNPISGHATLYWYQQILGQGPKLLIQFQNNGVVDDSQLPKDRFSAERLKGVDSTLKIQPAKLEDSAVYLCASSLEGSGSVGELFFGEGSRLTVL.

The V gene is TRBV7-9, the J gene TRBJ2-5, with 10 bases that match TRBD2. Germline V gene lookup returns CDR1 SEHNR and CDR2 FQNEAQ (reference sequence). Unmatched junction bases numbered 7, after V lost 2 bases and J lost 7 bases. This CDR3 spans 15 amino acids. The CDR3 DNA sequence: TGTGCCAGCAGCTTATCTAGCGGGAGTCTCGGGACCCAGTACTTC. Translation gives CASSLSSGSLGTQYF.

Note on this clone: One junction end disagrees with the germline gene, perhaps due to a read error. The CDR3 reads CASSEYPYGYTF. Written as DNA, the CDR3 is TGTGCCAGCAGTGAATATCCCTATGGTTACACCTTC. The chain couples TRBV25-1 to TRBJ1-2; D not certain. The CDR3 spans 12 residues. Germline lookup yields CDR1 MGHDK and CDR2 SYGVNS.

The CDR3 is CASSQGTGYTEAFF. CDR3 nucleotides: TGCGCCAGCAGCCAAGGGACAGGGTACACTGAAGCTTTCTTT. J is TRBJ1-1 and V is TRBV4-3, with 8 positions matching TRBD1. The germline V gene encodes CDR1 LGHNA and CDR2 YSLEER. The CDR3 sequence is 14 residues long. The V gene end was trimmed by 1 base and the J gene end by 3 bases; junction bases not matched to a gene: 1.

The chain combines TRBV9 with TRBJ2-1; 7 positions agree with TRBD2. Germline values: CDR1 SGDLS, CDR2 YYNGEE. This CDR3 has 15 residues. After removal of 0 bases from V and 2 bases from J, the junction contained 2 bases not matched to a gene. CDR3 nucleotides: TGTGCCAGCAGCGTAGGGGGAGGGGCCTACAATGAGCAGTTCTTC. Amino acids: CASSVGGGAYNEQFF.

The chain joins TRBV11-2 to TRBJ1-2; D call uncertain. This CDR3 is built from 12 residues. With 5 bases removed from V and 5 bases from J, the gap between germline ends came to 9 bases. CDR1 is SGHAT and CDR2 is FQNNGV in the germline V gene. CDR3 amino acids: CASSPAGYGYTF. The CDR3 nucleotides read TGTGCCAGCAGCCCCGCCGGTTATGGCTACACCTTC.

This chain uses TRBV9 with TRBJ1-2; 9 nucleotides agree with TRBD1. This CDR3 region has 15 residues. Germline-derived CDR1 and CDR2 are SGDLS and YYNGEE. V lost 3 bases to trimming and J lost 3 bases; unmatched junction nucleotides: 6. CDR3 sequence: CASSARDRADYGYTF. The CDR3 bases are TGTGCCAGCAGCGCGAGGGACAGGGCGGACTATGGCTACACCTTC.

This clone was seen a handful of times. The CDR3 protein is CASSTQDFGYTF. For the CDR3, the DNA is TGTGCCAGCAGTACACAGGATTTTGGCTACACCTTC. The chain recombines TRBV6-6 with TRBJ1-2; TRBD1 might be the D (5 bases). V was clipped by 5 bases and J by 7 bases, with 11 bases between them. The CDR3 length is 12 residues. In germline, CDR1 is MNHNY, CDR2 SVGAGI (reference sequence).

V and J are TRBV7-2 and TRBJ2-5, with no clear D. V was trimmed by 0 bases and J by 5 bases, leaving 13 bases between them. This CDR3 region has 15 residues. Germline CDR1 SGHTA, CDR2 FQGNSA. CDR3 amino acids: CASSLAPGPTETQYF. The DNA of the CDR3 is TGTGCCAGCAGCTTAGCGCCTGGTCCTACGGAGACCCAGTACTTC.

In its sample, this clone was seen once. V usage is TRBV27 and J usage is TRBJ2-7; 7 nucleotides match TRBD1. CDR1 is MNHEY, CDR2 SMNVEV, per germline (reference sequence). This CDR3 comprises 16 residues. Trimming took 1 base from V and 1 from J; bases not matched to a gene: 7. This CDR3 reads CASSLYGPRGSYEQYF. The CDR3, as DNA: TGTGCCAGCAGTTTATATGGCCCCAGGGGGTCCTACGAGCAGTACTTC.

The DNA for the CDR3 is TGTGCCACCAGCAGAGCGGACAGCCGGGTCAATGAGCAGTTCTTC. This gives the protein CATSRADSRVNEQFF. The chain carries TRBV15 and TRBJ2-1; a weak D match, TRBD1 (6 bases). Germline CDR1 reads LNHNV; CDR2 reads YYDKDF (reference sequence). The CDR3 has 15 amino acids. Trimming shortened V by 1 base and J by 6 bases, and 13 bases separated the two germline ends.

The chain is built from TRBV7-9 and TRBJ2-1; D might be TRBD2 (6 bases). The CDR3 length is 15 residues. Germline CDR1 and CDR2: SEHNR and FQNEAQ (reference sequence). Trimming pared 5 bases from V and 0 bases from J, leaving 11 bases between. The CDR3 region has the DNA TGTGCCAGCAGCGACGGGAGAGTCTCCTACAATGAGCAGTTCTTC. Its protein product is CASSDGRVSYNEQFF.

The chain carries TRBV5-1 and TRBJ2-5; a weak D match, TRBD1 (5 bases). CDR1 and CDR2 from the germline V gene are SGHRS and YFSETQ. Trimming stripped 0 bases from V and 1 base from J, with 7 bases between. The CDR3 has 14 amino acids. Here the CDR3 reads CASSLDRTQETQYF. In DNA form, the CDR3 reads TGCGCCAGCAGCTTGGACAGGACCCAAGAGACCCAGTACTTC.

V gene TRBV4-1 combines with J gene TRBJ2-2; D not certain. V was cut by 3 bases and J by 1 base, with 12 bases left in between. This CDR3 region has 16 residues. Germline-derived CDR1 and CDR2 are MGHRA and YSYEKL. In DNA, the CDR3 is TGCGCCAGCAGCCAGAATGGGCAGAGGAACACCGGGGAGCTGTTTTTT. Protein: CASSQNGQRNTGELFF.

The CDR3 loop reads CASSLEASGYTGELFF. The CDR3 coding sequence is TGTGCCAGCAGCTTAGAGGCTAGCGGATACACCGGGGAGCTGTTTTTT. J is TRBJ2-2 and V is TRBV11-2, with 7 bases matching TRBD2. V lost 0 bases, J lost 3 bases, and 4 bases stayed unmatched. The length of the CDR3 is 16 residues. Germline CDR1 and CDR2: SGHAT and FQNNGV. Drawing the rest from reference TRBV11-2 and TRBJ2-2, the complete variable domain is EAGVAQSPRYKIIEKRQSVAFWCNPISGHATLYWYQQILGQGPKLLIQFQNNGVVDDSQLPKDRFSAERLKGVDSTLKIQPAKLEDSAVYLCASSLEASGYTGELFFGEGSRLTVL.

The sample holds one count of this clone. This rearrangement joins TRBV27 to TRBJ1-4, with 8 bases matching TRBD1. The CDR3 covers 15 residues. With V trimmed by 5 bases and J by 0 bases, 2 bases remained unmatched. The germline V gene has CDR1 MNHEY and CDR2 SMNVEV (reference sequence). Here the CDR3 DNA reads TGTGCCAGCAGTGACAGGGGTGCAACTAATGAAAAACTGTTTTTT. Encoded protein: CASSDRGATNEKLFF.

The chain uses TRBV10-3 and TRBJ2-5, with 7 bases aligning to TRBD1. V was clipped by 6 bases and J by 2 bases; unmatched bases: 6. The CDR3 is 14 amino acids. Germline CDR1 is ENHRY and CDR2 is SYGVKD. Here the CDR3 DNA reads TGTGCCATCAGGAGGACAGGTTGGCAAGAGACCCAGTACTTC. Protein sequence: CAIRRTGWQETQYF.

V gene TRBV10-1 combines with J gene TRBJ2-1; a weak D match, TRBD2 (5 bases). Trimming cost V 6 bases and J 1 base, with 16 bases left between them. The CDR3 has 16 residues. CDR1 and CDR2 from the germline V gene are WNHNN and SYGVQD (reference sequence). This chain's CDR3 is CASRRVWYRSYNEQFF. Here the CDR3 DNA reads TGCGCCAGCAGGAGGGTGTGGTACAGATCCTACAATGAGCAGTTCTTC.

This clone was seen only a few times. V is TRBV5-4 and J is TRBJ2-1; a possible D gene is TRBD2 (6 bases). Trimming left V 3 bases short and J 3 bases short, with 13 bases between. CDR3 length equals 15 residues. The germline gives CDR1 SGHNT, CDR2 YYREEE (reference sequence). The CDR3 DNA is TGTGCCAGCAGCTGGGGTAGCGGAGGCTACAATGAGCAGTTCTTC. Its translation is CASSWGSGGYNEQFF.